A single sample is the source of the 6 T cell receptor beta chains below, sequenced in a study of T cells after yellow fever vaccination. TCRdb analysed the 5' RACE reads with MiXCR anew, one entry per CDR3 protein. This sample yields about 360,000 distinct CDR3 sequences, of which 6.2% are seen a single time; 15% belongs to the top ten. This sample comprised PBMCs, obtained 5 days after the yellow fever booster vaccination. Source of these receptors: a man younger than 40 who received the YFV17D yellow fever vaccine.

This clonotype was counted ten times or more. J is TRBJ2-2 and V is TRBV4-2, with TRBD2 identical over 9 bases. V lost 4 bases, J lost 6 bases, and 6 bases stayed unmatched. The CDR3 length is 15 residues. Germline V gene lookup returns CDR1 LGHNA and CDR2 YNFKEQ. CDR3 sequence: CASSLAGGAAGELFF. CDR3 coding DNA: TGTGCCAGCAGCCTGGCGGGAGGGGCGGCCGGGGAGCTGTTTTTT.

This sequence joins TRBV5-5 and TRBJ1-2; unclear D gene. The germline CDR1 and CDR2 sequences are SGHKS and YYEKEE (reference sequence). The CDR3 spans 16 residues. V lost 0 bases and J 3 bases, leaving 15 bases between the germline ends. The CDR3 here is CASSLEVGTAYYGYTF. CDR3 DNA sequence: TGTGCCAGCAGCTTGGAGGTGGGAACCGCATACTATGGCTACACCTTC. The full variable domain, completed using reference TRBV5-5 and TRBJ1-2, is DAGVTQSPTHLIKTRGQQVTLRCSPISGHKSVSWYQQVLGQGPQFIFQYYEKEERGRGNFPDRFSARQFPNYSSELNVNALLLGDSALYLCASSLEVGTAYYGYTFGSGTRLTVV.

This clonotype was seen a few times. This chain connects TRBV5-4 to TRBJ2-7; TRBD2 matches 11 bases. With 4 bases clipped from V and 6 bases from J, the junction kept 9 bases outside the gene matches. The CDR3 extends over 15 amino acids. Germline CDR1 SGHNT, CDR2 YYREEE (reference sequence). CDR3: CASSKPGLAVLEQYF. The CDR3 coding sequence is TGTGCCAGCAGCAAGCCGGGACTAGCGGTTCTCGAGCAGTACTTC.

The chain recombines TRBV21-1 with TRBJ2-1; the listed D gene, TRBD2, was not tested against the DNA. TRBV21-1 constitutes a pseudogene. The CDR3 is 19 amino acids. As DNA, the CDR3 is TGTGCCAGCACCATCTCGGGACTAGCGGGAGGGATAACCTACAATGAGCAGTTCTTC. Its protein product is CASTISGLAGGITYNEQFF.

This clonotype appeared a few times. This sequence joins TRBV7-8 and TRBJ2-7; unclear D gene. The CDR3 length is 14 residues. From germline, CDR1 is SGHVS and CDR2 FQNEAQ. V was trimmed by 5 bases and J by 5 bases, leaving 16 bases between them. This CDR3 is CASSLPSSSHEQYF. In nucleotides, the CDR3 is TGTGCCAGCAGCCTCCCTTCCTCCAGCCACGAGCAGTACTTC.

This clonotype showed up many times. The gene calls are TRBV11-2 and TRBJ2-1, with TRBD1 identical over 9 bases. The CDR3 totals 18 residues. CDR1 and CDR2 from the germline V gene are SGHAT and FQNNGV. With 5 bases clipped from V and 5 bases from J, the junction kept 16 bases outside the gene matches. This CDR3 is CASSPLRLTGGIDNEQFF. DNA of the CDR3: TGTGCCAGCAGCCCCCTACGTCTGACAGGGGGTATCGACAATGAGCAGTTCTTC.